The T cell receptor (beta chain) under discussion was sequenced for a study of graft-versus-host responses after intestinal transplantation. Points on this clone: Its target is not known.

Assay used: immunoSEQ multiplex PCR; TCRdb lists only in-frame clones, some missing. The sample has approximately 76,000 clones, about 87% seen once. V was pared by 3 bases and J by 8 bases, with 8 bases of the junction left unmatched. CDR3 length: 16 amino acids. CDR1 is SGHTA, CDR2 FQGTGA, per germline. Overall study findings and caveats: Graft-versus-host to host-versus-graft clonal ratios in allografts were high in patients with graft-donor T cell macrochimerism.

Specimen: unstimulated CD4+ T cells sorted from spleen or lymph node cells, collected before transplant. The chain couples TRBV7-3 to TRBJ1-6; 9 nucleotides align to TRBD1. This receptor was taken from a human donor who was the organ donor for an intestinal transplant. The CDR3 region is CASSFRGQGVDSPLHF. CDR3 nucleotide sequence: TGTGCCAGCAGCTTTCGGGGACAGGGAGTGGATTCACCCCTCCACTTT.